The 17 T cell receptor beta chains given below trace back to one sample, sequenced in a study of identical twins' blood T cells. Each CDR3 protein gets one entry after TCRdb re-called the 5' RACE reads with MiXCR. Among 350,000 to 400,000 distinct CDR3 sequences listed, more than 25% were seen once. The sequenced material came from PBMCs. These receptors all stem from a woman aged 18-49 years in good health.

J is TRBJ2-3 and V is TRBV24-1; the match to TRBD2 covers 11 bases. Trimming at V came to 0 bases and at J to 4 bases, leaving 2 bases not matched to a gene. This CDR3 contains 16 residues. Germline CDR1 reads KGHDR; CDR2 reads SFDVKD. The CDR3 is CATSDLGSGGADTQYF. Here the CDR3 DNA reads TGTGCCACCAGTGATTTGGGTAGCGGGGGGGCAGATACGCAGTATTTT.

This clonotype was seen a few times. This chain uses TRBV20-1 with TRBJ1-1; TRBD1 matches 7 bases. This CDR3 is 13 amino acids long. Germline CDR1 and CDR2: DFQATT and SNEGSKA (reference sequence). J was trimmed by 2 bases and V by 5 bases; bases with no gene match: 5. The CDR3 spells CSAPGTENTEAFF. The CDR3 DNA reads as TGCAGTGCTCCCGGGACAGAAAACACTGAAGCTTTCTTT.

This chain connects TRBV6-6 to TRBJ2-7; D may match TRBD1 or TRBD2 (6 bases each). Per the germline V gene, CDR1 is MNHNY and CDR2 is SVGAGI (reference sequence). The germline V and J ends were trimmed by 7 bases and 0 bases, with 13 bases remaining between them. The CDR3 length is 14 residues. The CDR3 here is CASTPSGASYEQYF. Written as DNA, the CDR3 is TGTGCCAGCACTCCCTCGGGGGCCTCCTACGAGCAGTACTTC.

J is TRBJ2-7 and V is TRBV7-2; 7 bases are a match to TRBD1. J was trimmed by 1 base and V by 5 bases; bases with no gene match: 8. The germline V gene encodes CDR1 SGHTA and CDR2 FQGNSA. The CDR3 covers 15 residues. CDR3 region: CASSDGDRDSYEQYF. The DNA of the CDR3 is TGTGCCAGCAGCGACGGAGACAGGGATTCCTACGAGCAGTACTTC. The variable domain in full, completed from reference TRBV7-2 and TRBJ2-7, reads GAGVSQSPSNKVTEKGKDVELRCDPISGHTALYWYRQSLGQGLEFLIYFQGNSAPDKSGLPSDRFSAERTGGSVSTLTIQRTQQEDSAVYLCASSDGDRDSYEQYFGPGTRLTVT.

This clonotype occurred a few times. J is TRBJ2-3 and V is TRBV29-1, with D uncertain. CDR3 length: 11 amino acids. Germline V gene data show CDR1 as SQVTM and CDR2 as ANQGSEA. Trimming removed 7 bases at V and 3 bases at J, with 8 bases between. CDR3 nucleotides: TGCAGCGCGGACGCAACAGATACGCAGTATTTT. Encoded protein: CSADATDTQYF.

This clonotype was found many times. The chain employs TRBV5-1 and TRBJ1-4; D is unresolved. Germline CDR1 is SGHRS and CDR2 is YFSETQ. This CDR3 region has 14 residues. The V gene lost 1 base and the J gene lost 3 bases, with 7 bases spanning the gap. The DNA of the CDR3 is TGCGCCAGCAGCTTGATGAAGCCTAATGAAAAACTGTTTTTT. This translates into CASSLMKPNEKLFF.

Remarks on this clonotype: Being one base from a much bigger clone, this may be a read error. This sequence joins TRBV7-9 and TRBJ2-2; no reliable D call. Germline V lookup: CDR1 SEHNR, CDR2 FQNEAQ (reference sequence). CDR3 length equals 14 residues. CDR3 nucleotides: TGTACCAGCAGCTTAGAAGGTTTTACCGGGGAGCTGTTTTTT. Amino acids: CTSSLEGFTGELFF.

The chain couples TRBV20-1 to TRBJ1-4, with a possible D match to TRBD1 (5 bases). The germline V gene encodes CDR1 DFQATT and CDR2 SNEGSKA (reference sequence). CDR3 length: 14 amino acids. V dropped 2 bases and J dropped 6 bases, with 13 bases sitting between them. The CDR3 DNA follows: TGCAGTGCTAGATCGACAGCTTCTCATGAAAAACTGTTTTTT. Its protein is CSARSTASHEKLFF.

Note on this clonotype: The junction shows a germline mismatch at one end, possibly a read error. This sequence joins TRBV29-1 and TRBJ1-1; D gene unclear. CDR1 and CDR2 (germline): SQVTM, ANQGSEA. The CDR3 length is 13 residues. This CDR3 is CGVVLFGVAEAFF. CDR3 nucleotides: TGCGGCGTTGTTTTGTTCGGGGTAGCTGAAGCTTTCTTT.

This clonotype was detected only a few times. V and J are TRBV4-3 and TRBJ1-3, with D possibly matching TRBD1 (5 bases). V lost 0 bases to trimming and J lost 5 bases, with 11 bases between them. The CDR3 is made up of 15 amino acids. Germline V gene lookup returns CDR1 LGHNA and CDR2 YSLEER. The CDR3: CASSQDWGGRNTIYF. DNA for the CDR3: TGCGCCAGCAGCCAAGATTGGGGGGGTAGAAACACCATATATTTT.

The gene calls are TRBV5-1 and TRBJ1-2; TRBD1 matches at 9 bases. Germline CDR1 reads SGHRS; CDR2 reads YFSETQ. The CDR3 is made up of 16 amino acids. The ends lost 5 bases at V and 0 bases at J; junction bases unmatched: 8. Here the CDR3 DNA reads TGCGCCAGCAGTTGGACAGGGGACCCAACTAACTATGGCTACACCTTC. Protein: CASSWTGDPTNYGYTF.

This clonotype turned up a few times. The chain recombines TRBV6-2 or TRBV6-3 with TRBJ2-3, with 12 bases matching TRBD2. The V gene end was trimmed by 0 bases and the J gene end by 5 bases; junction bases not matched to a gene: 3. The germline gives CDR1 MNHEY, CDR2 SVGEGT. This CDR3 is built from 16 residues. The CDR3 nucleotides read TGTGCCAGCAGTTACTCTTCGACTAGCGGGAGAGATACGCAGTATTTT. This gives the protein CASSYSSTSGRDTQYF.

This clonotype was picked up many times. The rearrangement links TRBV2 to TRBJ2-2; no definite D call. Per germline, CDR1 SNHLY and CDR2 FYNNEI. The CDR3 runs to 14 residues. The V end lost 3 bases, the J end lost 0 bases, and 5 bases lay between the germline ends. The CDR3: CASSDVANTGELFF. CDR3 DNA sequence: TGTGCCAGCAGTGACGTCGCGAACACCGGGGAGCTGTTTTTT.

The V gene is TRBV20-1, the J gene TRBJ2-5; D remains unclear. Germline V gene sequence: CDR1 DFQATT, CDR2 SNEGSKA (reference sequence). V lost 5 bases, J lost 5 bases, and 12 bases lay in between. This CDR3 has 12 amino acids. The CDR3 DNA follows: TGCAGTGCTTATATACTTGGGGAGACCCAGTACTTC. Protein sequence: CSAYILGETQYF.

V and J are TRBV29-1 and TRBJ1-1; 9 nucleotides line up with TRBD1. The CDR3 has 16 residues. The J segment lost 7 bases and the V segment lost 4 bases, leaving 16 bases of the junction unmatched. Germline values: CDR1 SQVTM, CDR2 ANQGSEA. The CDR3 protein is CSVAQGANYRVLEAFF. Here the CDR3 DNA reads TGCAGCGTTGCACAGGGGGCTAACTACCGTGTCCTTGAAGCTTTCTTT.

The chain has TRBV12-3 or TRBV12-4 and TRBJ1-2, with unresolved D. With 4 bases removed from V and 6 bases from J, the gap between germline ends came to 12 bases. The CDR3 has 13 residues. The CDR3 DNA reads TGTGCCAGCAGTTCCTTCCTGCCAGATGGCTACACCTTC. Protein: CASSSFLPDGYTF.

The gene calls are TRBV7-9 and TRBJ1-1; D is undetermined. This CDR3 is 13 amino acids long. Germline lookup yields CDR1 SEHNR and CDR2 FQNEAQ (reference sequence). The ends were cut back, 5 bases at V and 6 bases at J, with 13 bases in the middle. The CDR3 region has the DNA TGTGCCAGCAGCCCACGGAGGAGCTCTGAAGCTTTCTTT. This codes for CASSPRRSSEAFF.